The entry below gives a single T cell receptor beta chain sequence along with its context. This clone was counted only a few times. Its antigen is unknown. Base qualities are missing; no much larger clone stands one base away. The library was made by the immunoSEQ multiplex PCR assay. For most patients, genomic DNA was isolated with the Qiagen DNeasy Blood and Tissue Kit and sent frozen to Adaptive Biotechnologies for TCR sequencing. For most patients, high-throughput TCR-beta CDR3 sequencing of genomic DNA was performed by Adaptive Biotechnologies. Processing in the source paper ran as follows. Adaptive's ImmunoSEQ software was the source of the TCR sequencing data for fewer than 20 patients, while three other patients were processed with MiXCR and VDJtools. CD4 versus CD8 sorting errors were corrected by removing sequences found in both subsets at a frequency ratio below 5:1. CDR3 nucleotide sequences shared between donor and recipient were removed because the origin of such sequences could not be assigned. To be classed as alloreactive, a clone needed at least 2-fold expansion over unstimulated cells and a minimum CFSE-low frequency of 0.002% (template counts) or 0.001% (read counts). Mappable clones were those detected in sequenced pre-transplant spleen, lymph node, or MLR CFSE-low populations of the donor or recipient. The cumulative frequency of alloreactive clones was calculated as a percentage of all sequences, weighted by copy number. TCRdb obtained this table from immuneACCESS and retained in-frame rearrangements with V and J assigned. These tables miss some clones; where compared with another copy, unresolved V genes account for less than half of the shortfall, and the remainder is unexplained. V, J and clone size derive from that table, while D and trimming were established from the DNA sequence. The sample includes more than 65,000 clones, with about 89% observed a single time. Roughly 0.32% of the sample comes from the top ten.

This record comes from a study of graft-versus-host responses after intestinal transplantation (dated by TCRdb to the early 2020s). Broadly, across the study: The transplants that recipients got were multivisceral, liver-intestinal, or isolated intestinal. A peak of at least 4% donor T cells among recipient peripheral blood mononuclear cells was the definition used for donor T cell macrochimerism. Of the roughly 26 intestinal transplant recipients enrolled in the cohort, one of whom was a retransplant, a few patients without pretransplant specimens were excluded. Bulk TCR-beta CDR3 sequencing was used to track graft-versus-host and host-versus-graft alloreactive T cell clones in the graft, circulation and bone marrow after intestinal transplantation. Alloreactive clones were identified by sequencing pre-transplant mixed lymphocyte reaction products and comparing these products with unstimulated pre-transplant donor and recipient T cells. Rather than being sequenced by the commercial service, samples from a few later patients were sequenced in-house on an Illumina MiSeq and processed with MiXCR. Anti-thymocyte globulin induction was given to all recipients, followed by maintenance tacrolimus and steroids for 3 to 4 years.

Sample time point, as interpreted from the label and publication: cells obtained before transplantation from donor or recipient. CD3+CD4+ and CD3+CD8+ populations were FACS-sorted from unstimulated pre-transplant donor and recipient cells taken from spleen or lymph nodes. The CDR3 spans 15 residues, from the cysteine through the phenylalanine. Only the CDR3 DNA is retained, 45 bases long and in frame from the first base. Taken from the germline V gene, the CDR1 and CDR2 loops are MDHEN and SYDVKM. Ends trimmed: V by 5 bases, J by 5 bases; bases unmatched to a gene: 10. What the work shows at the level of the full study, not this receptor alone: The relatively low number and heterogeneity of intestinal transplant patients limited the conclusions. High GvH to HvG T cell clonal ratios were observed in the allografts of patients with donor T cell macrochimerism. Peak levels of circulating GvH clones were associated with declines in HvG clones early after transplant. GvH clones were found in recipient bone marrow, and some of the GvH clones appeared earlier in ileal mucosa or blood, which is consistent with an intestinal mucosal origin.

Rearrangement joined TRBV28 to TRBJ2-5; TRBD2 fits 8 bases in the junction. The sequenced sample was unstimulated CD4+ T cells sorted from spleen or lymph node cells, obtained before intestinal transplant. This TCR came from a human donor who received an intestinal transplant. DNA sequence: TGTGCCAGCAGTACACCGGGACTAGATTTCGAGACCCAGTACTTC. This yields the protein CASSTPGLDFETQYF.